A selection of T cell receptor beta chains follows, all from one sample in a study of blood T cells in healthy people across ages. TCRdb re-analysed the 5' RACE reads in MiXCR, keeping a single row per CDR3 protein. Altogether approximately 1,000,000 distinct CDR3 sequences are present, 40% to 55% being singletons, with the ten largest covering about 20%. The specimen sequenced was blood. Source of these receptors: a woman aged 60-70 years in good health. Each CDR3 is given with its conserved first and last residue. The D gene is left open where the match is weak. Expanded clones are given a class, and other clones once, few, many or no size at all.

abundance	v_gene	j_gene	len	d_gene	CDR3nt	CDR3aa
.	TRBV3-1	TRBJ2-3	15	.	TGTGCCAGCAGCCAAGTGTCAGGGTGGTTGGATACGCAGTATTTT	CASSQVSGWLDTQYF
.	TRBV7-2	TRBJ2-5	14	TRBD2	TGTGCCAGCAGTAACCGAGCGGGGGGAGAGACCCAGTACTTC	CASSNRAGGETQYF
few	TRBV12-3/TRBV12-4	TRBJ2-7	13	.	TGTGCCAGTTCGGAAGGGGTAACCTACGAGCAGTACTTC	CASSEGVTYEQYF
.	TRBV6-1	TRBJ2-7	13	TRBD2	TGTGCCAGCGGGACTAGCGGGCTCTACGAGCAGTACTTC	CASGTSGLYEQYF
.	TRBV3-1	TRBJ2-5	15	.	TGTGCCAACAGCCAAGTTACCGGGCCCCAAGAGACCCAGTACTTC	CANSQVTGPQETQYF
.	TRBV5-1	TRBJ2-1	16	TRBD2	TGCGCCAGCAGCTTGACTAGCGGGAGTCCTTACAATGAGCAGTTCTTC	CASSLTSGSPYNEQFF
few	TRBV27	TRBJ1-2	11	.	TGTGCCAGCGGGGGAGACTATGGCTACACCTTC	CASGGDYGYTF
.	TRBV29-1	TRBJ2-1	13	TRBD2	TGCAGCGGTTCGACGGGAGGGGACAATGAGCAGTTCTTC	CSGSTGGDNEQFF
.	TRBV27	TRBJ2-1	16	.	TGTGCCAGCAGTTTATCTGGCCGGCGGCCCTACAATGAGCAGTTCTTC	CASSLSGRRPYNEQFF
.	TRBV20-1	TRBJ2-7	12	.	TGCAGTGCCGCGGGGACACAAGGGGAGCAGTACTTC	CSAAGTQGEQYF
few	TRBV10-3	TRBJ2-1	15	TRBD1	TGTGCCATCAGTGAGAGGGGGACAGACTACAATGAGCAGTTCTTC	CAISERGTDYNEQFF
few	TRBV6-2/TRBV6-3	TRBJ2-3	16	TRBD2	TGTGCCAGCGACCTTCGACTAGCGGGAGGCTCAGATACGCAGTATTTT	CASDLRLAGGSDTQYF
.	TRBV4-2	TRBJ2-3	17	TRBD2	TGTGCCAGCAGCCAAGAGTTGCGGGAGACGGGCACAGATACGCAGTATTTT	CASSQELRETGTDTQYF
.	TRBV6-2/TRBV6-3	TRBJ1-1	19	TRBD1	TGTGCCAGCAGTTACATTCCCCCCGGGACAGTTATTCTGAACACTGAAGCTTTCTTT	CASSYIPPGTVILNTEAFF
.	TRBV6-4	TRBJ2-3	13	.	TGTGCCAGCAGTGACTACACGGCAGCCACGCAGTATTTT	CASSDYTAATQYF
few	TRBV11-2	TRBJ2-3	15	.	TGTGCCAGCAGCTTAGTTCGGGGGCGGACAGATACGCAGTATTTT	CASSLVRGRTDTQYF
.	TRBV9	TRBJ2-7	16	TRBD2	TGTGCCAGCAGCGTAGATGGCGGGAGGGTATACAATGAGCAGTACTTC	CASSVDGGRVYNEQYF
.	TRBV30	TRBJ2-3	16	TRBD2	TGTGCCTGGAGTGTCACAAACGCGGGAGGCACAGATACGCAGTATTTT	CAWSVTNAGGTDTQYF
many	TRBV14	TRBJ1-6	13	.	TGTGCCAGCAGCCCTCGTGGGACTTCACCCCTCCACTTT	CASSPRGTSPLHF
.	TRBV14	TRBJ2-1	13	.	TGTACCAGCAGCCTCGTACAGTACAATGAGCAGTTCTTC	CTSSLVQYNEQFF
.	TRBV12-3/TRBV12-4	TRBJ2-1	15	TRBD2	TGTGCCAGCAGTTTGTACCTAGCGGAGAGGAATGAGCAGTTCTTC	CASSLYLAERNEQFF
many	TRBV6-5	TRBJ2-6	16	TRBD1	TGTGCCAGCAATATAGGACAGGCCTCTGGGGCCAACGTCCTGACTTTC	CASNIGQASGANVLTF
once	TRBV20-1	TRBJ2-7	13	.	TGCAGTGCTAGAGGGGTCTCCGGGACAGAGCAGTACTTC	CSARGVSGTEQYF
.	TRBV5-1	TRBJ2-1	15	TRBD2	TGCACCAGCAGCTTGGCCCAGCGGGAGATGAATGAGCAGTTCTTC	CTSSLAQREMNEQFF
.	TRBV5-1	TRBJ2-7	15	TRBD2	TGCGCCAGCAGCTTCACTAGCGGGAACATCCACGAGCAGTACTTC	CASSFTSGNIHEQYF
few	TRBV3-1	TRBJ2-6	15	.	TGTGCCAGCAGCCAAATGGCTTCTGGGGCCAACGTCCTGACTTTC	CASSQMASGANVLTF
.	TRBV6-6	TRBJ2-7	15	TRBD1	TGTGCCAGCACCCGAGGGGACAGTCCCTACAATGAGCAGTACTTC	CASTRGDSPYNEQYF
.	TRBV7-9	TRBJ2-5	13	.	TGTGTCAGCAGCACCAGCAATAGCCAGACCCAGTACTTC	CVSSTSNSQTQYF
few	TRBV3-1	TRBJ2-1	13	.	TGTGCCAGCAGCCCTGCTAGGTTTAATGAGCAGTTCTTC	CASSPARFNEQFF
many	TRBV29-1	TRBJ2-1	12	.	TGCAGCGTTGAACCCGAACGGAATGAGCAGTTCTTC	CSVEPERNEQFF
few	TRBV7-3	TRBJ2-6	15	.	TGTGCCAGCAGCTACTCCATCTCTGGGGCCAACGTCCTGACTTTC	CASSYSISGANVLTF
.	TRBV15	TRBJ1-4	15	.	TGTGCCACCAGCAGTGAGGACGGACAAAATGAAAAACTGTTTTTT	CATSSEDGQNEKLFF
.	TRBV5-1	TRBJ2-1	19	TRBD2	TGCGCCAGCAGCCCGGGGTGGGCTAGCGGGGTAAACGCCTACAATGAGCAGTTCTTC	CASSPGWASGVNAYNEQFF
few	TRBV15	TRBJ2-5	14	.	TGTGCCACCAGCAGAGACCCGGGGCTGGAGACCCAGTACTTC	CATSRDPGLETQYF
.	TRBV3-1	TRBJ2-1	16	.	TGTGCCAGCAGCCAAGTGGTTAGCAGCGGTGACAATGAGCAGTTCTTC	CASSQVVSSGDNEQFF
.	TRBV20-1	TRBJ2-7	15	.	TGCAGTGCTACCAGACAAGGGTTCGGGTACAATGAGCAGTACTTC	CSATRQGFGYNEQYF
.	TRBV6-6	TRBJ1-2	16	.	TGTGCCAGCAGTCCAGGGTGGGGGACGATCGACTATGGCTACACCTTC	CASSPGWGTIDYGYTF
.	TRBV6-2/TRBV6-3	TRBJ2-2	16	TRBD2	TGTGCCAGCACCAGACTAGCGGGAGGTCCCTGGGGGGAGCTGTTTTTT	CASTRLAGGPWGELFF